These 20 T cell receptor beta chains share one sample of origin, sequenced in a study of cytomegalovirus exposure and HLA in healthy donors. Method: immunoSEQ multiplex PCR; TCRdb's copy keeps in-frame clones and lacks some. The sample holds 250,000 to 350,000 clones, 70% to 90% seen once. Sequencing was carried out using PBMCs. The receptors here all came from a woman younger than 35 in good health and CMV-seronegative.

This clone was seen just once. The chain recombines TRBV6-7 with TRBJ1-1, with unresolved D. TRBV6-7 is an ORF for which the function is uncertain. CDR3 length equals 13 residues. The V end lost 6 bases, the J end lost 1 base, and 9 bases lay between the germline ends. The CDR3 coding sequence is TGTGCCAGCAGCCCTTACAGGAACACTGAAGCTTTCTTT. Its protein is CASSPYRNTEAFF.

V is TRBV4-1 and J is TRBJ2-1; D gene uncertain. V lost 0 bases to trimming and J lost 3 bases, with 9 bases between them. This CDR3 is built from 15 residues. CDR1 MGHRA and CDR2 YSYEKL come from the germline V gene. CDR3 loop: CASSQESQNYNEQFF. The CDR3 DNA reads as TGCGCCAGCAGCCAAGAGTCCCAAAACTACAATGAGCAGTTCTTC.

The V call is TRBV12-1, the J call TRBJ2-7; the D call of TRBD1 is as the table states it, not checked on the DNA. TRBV12-1 is shown as a pseudogene. The CDR3 is 16 residues long. CDR3 bases: TGTGCCAGCAGCTTTCCTCCGGGTAGGGGGCAGGTCGAGCAGTACTTC. It yields the protein CASSFPPGRGQVEQYF.

The chain combines TRBV4-2 with TRBJ2-7; weak D call: TRBD2 (5 bases). CDR1 and CDR2 (germline): LGHNA, YNFKEQ. The V gene lost 1 base and the J gene lost 0 bases, with 10 bases spanning the gap. The CDR3 is made up of 15 amino acids. This CDR3 is CASSQGLALSYEQYF. CDR3 DNA sequence: TGTGCCAGCAGCCAAGGGCTAGCTCTCTCCTACGAGCAGTACTTC.

This clone was detected once. V is TRBV27 and J is TRBJ2-7; 11 positions agree with TRBD2. Losses at the gene ends were 2 bases for V and 2 bases for J; bases not matched to a gene: 5. CDR3 length: 16 amino acids. CDR1 is MNHEY, CDR2 SMNVEV, per germline (reference sequence). CDR3 nucleotides: TGTGCCAGCAGTTTAATCGGGACTAGCGGTACCTACGAGCAGTACTTC. It yields the protein CASSLIGTSGTYEQYF.

The chain uses TRBV5-6 and TRBJ1-2, with D unresolved. The CDR3 totals 14 residues. The V end lost 4 bases, the J end lost 2 bases, and 12 bases lay between the germline ends. Germline V gives CDR1 SGHDT, CDR2 YYEEEE. The chain's CDR3 is CASSPETENYGYTF. Here the CDR3 DNA reads TGTGCCAGCAGCCCGGAGACGGAAAACTATGGCTACACCTTC.

The V and J genes are TRBV11-3 and TRBJ2-1; weak D call: TRBD2 (5 bases). CDR3 length: 13 residues. In germline, CDR1 is SGHNT, CDR2 YENEEA. V was trimmed by 1 base and J by 4 bases, leaving 5 bases between them. The chain's CDR3 is CASSLGEYNEQFF. The CDR3 DNA reads TGTGCCAGCAGCTTAGGGGAGTACAATGAGCAGTTCTTC.

The chain carries TRBV9 and TRBJ2-1, with 10 nucleotides matching TRBD2. This CDR3 region has 18 residues. J was trimmed by 1 base and V by 1 base; bases with no gene match: 8. CDR1 and CDR2 from the germline V gene are SGDLS and YYNGEE. In DNA, the CDR3 is TGTGCCAGCAGCGTACGACCCACTAGCGGGGCTTCCTACAATGAGCAGTTCTTC. It codes for CASSVRPTSGASYNEQFF.

The CDR3 bases are TGTGCCAGCAGCTTAGACGAGCGCTACACCTTC. It yields the protein CASSLDERYTF. This chain joins TRBV7-9 and TRBJ1-2, with unresolved D. CDR3 size: 11 residues. Germline CDR1 reads SEHNR; CDR2 reads FQNEAQ (reference sequence). Trimming took off 1 base at V and 9 bases at J, with 6 bases between the two ends.

The J gene is TRBJ2-2, the V gene TRBV9; 7 nucleotides agree with TRBD2. There are 17 residues in the CDR3. The V segment lost 4 bases and the J segment 0 bases; nucleotides outside the gene matches: 9. The germline CDR1 and CDR2 sequences are SGDLS and YYNGEE. This chain's CDR3 is CASSIATSVPNTGELFF. The CDR3 DNA sequence: TGTGCCAGCAGCATTGCCACTAGCGTTCCGAACACCGGGGAGCTGTTTTTT.

V usage is TRBV28 and J usage is TRBJ2-7, with 9 bases aligning to TRBD2. The junction had 14 bases not matched to a gene; V was cut back by 7 bases and J by 4 bases. This CDR3 has 16 residues. CDR1 is MDHEN, CDR2 SYDVKM, per germline. The CDR3 bases are TGTGCCAGCACTAGCACCGTGGCTAGCGGGATGTACGAGCAGTACTTC. Its translation is CASTSTVASGMYEQYF.

This rearrangement joins TRBV5-4 to TRBJ1-3, with TRBD1 as a possible D gene (5 bases). Trimming shortened V by 2 bases and J by 0 bases, and 6 bases separated the two germline ends. Per the germline V gene, CDR1 is SGHNT and CDR2 is YYREEE (reference sequence). This CDR3 region has 14 residues. The CDR3 loop reads CASSLGASGNTIYF. CDR3 nucleotide sequence: TGTGCCAGCAGCTTAGGGGCCTCTGGAAACACCATATATTTT.

The chain joins TRBV6-5 to TRBJ1-4; D is unresolved. The ends were cut back, 8 bases at V and 3 bases at J, with 10 bases in the middle. The CDR3 extends over 13 amino acids. Germline CDR1 reads MNHEY; CDR2 reads SVGAGI. The CDR3 DNA sequence: TGTGCCAGCCGACAACCCCCTAATGAAAAACTGTTTTTT. This gives the protein CASRQPPNEKLFF.

The chain employs TRBV25-1 and TRBJ2-3; perhaps TRBD1 as D (5 bases). CDR1 is MGHDK, CDR2 SYGVNS, per germline. The V gene lost 1 base and the J gene lost 9 bases, with 17 bases spanning the gap. The CDR3 contains 15 residues. CDR3 protein: CASSESLLVQDTQYF. The DNA for the CDR3 is TGTGCCAGCAGTGAATCCCTCCTCGTACAGGACACGCAGTATTTT.

In its sample, this clone was seen a few times. This CDR3 fails to terminate in the conserved phenylalanine or tryptophan, so it likely reflects a read error. Because the CDR3's place on the DNA is in doubt, the DNA is left out and the CDR3 is given as listed by TCRdb. The chain carries TRBV19 and TRBJ2-2; the table calls TRBD1, which could not be checked here. Termini included, the CDR3 measures 10 amino acids. CDR1 LNHDA and CDR2 SQIVND come from the germline V gene (reference sequence). CDR3: CASRTPRGPD.

The chain has TRBV7-3 and TRBJ2-7, with D unclear. V gave up 7 bases and J gave up 2 bases, with 15 bases separating them. Germline CDR1 SGHTA, CDR2 FQGTGA. This CDR3 has 14 residues. Written as DNA, the CDR3 is TGTGCCAGCAATTCGAAGCCCCTCACCTACGAGCAGTACTTC. It translates to CASNSKPLTYEQYF.

About this clone itself: In the same sample, other DNA sequences code for this CDR3. This rearrangement joins TRBV10-3 to TRBJ2-7; 9 nucleotides line up with TRBD2. CDR1 is ENHRY and CDR2 is SYGVKD in the germline V gene. Unmatched junction bases numbered 4, after V lost 6 bases and J lost 1 base. CDR3 length equals 14 residues. DNA for the CDR3: TGTGCCATCAGCCCGACTAGCGGATCCTACGAGCAGTACTTC. It specifies CAISPTSGSYEQYF.

The genes are TRBV7-6 and TRBJ1-2; TRBD1 matches 9 bases. CDR1 is SGHVS, CDR2 FNYEAQ, per germline. V was pared by 1 base and J by 4 bases, with 10 bases of the junction left unmatched. CDR3 length equals 17 residues. The CDR3 nucleotides are TGTGCCAGCAGCTTAGAGACAGGGGGTTCTCTCGGCTATGGCTACACCTTC. As protein: CASSLETGGSLGYGYTF.

V and J are TRBV7-6 and TRBJ2-1; 7 nucleotides match TRBD2. With V trimmed by 5 bases and J by 8 bases, 12 bases remained unmatched. CDR3 length: 15 residues. The germline CDR1 and CDR2 sequences are SGHVS and FNYEAQ. CDR3 sequence (DNA): TGTGCCAGCAGCCGACTAAGCGGGGCCTGGGATGAGCAGTTCTTC. It encodes CASSRLSGAWDEQFF.

The gene calls are TRBV7-2 and TRBJ2-3, with TRBD2 matching over 8 bases. Losses at the gene ends were 5 bases for V and 0 bases for J; bases not matched to a gene: 4. Germline CDR1 SGHTA, CDR2 FQGNSA. CDR3 length equals 15 residues. In DNA form, the CDR3 reads TGTGCCAGCAGCGGTAGCGGGGTTAGCACAGATACGCAGTATTTT. Amino acid sequence: CASSGSGVSTDTQYF.